This T cell receptor beta chain was captured by sequencing in a study of shared clonotypes between healthy human individuals. Sequencing used immunoSEQ multiplex PCR; TCRdb keeps in-frame clones, though not all of them. This table holds about 1 million clones, 60% to 80% found once. Germline lookup yields CDR1 SGHNT and CDR2 YYREEE (reference sequence). Trimming pared 5 bases from V and 2 bases from J, leaving 16 bases between. The CDR3 is 15 amino acids. The chain is built from TRBV5-4 and TRBJ2-5; D perhaps matches TRBD2 (6 bases). This clonotype originated in a man aged 18 to 30 in good health. The sequenced sample consisted of memory CD4+ T cells sorted from blood. Subset here: CD45RA-negative fraction. CDR3 sequence: CASSRSVAVQETQYF. The CDR3 DNA reads as TGTGCCAGCAGTCGCTCGGTAGCGGTACAAGAGACCCAGTACTTC.